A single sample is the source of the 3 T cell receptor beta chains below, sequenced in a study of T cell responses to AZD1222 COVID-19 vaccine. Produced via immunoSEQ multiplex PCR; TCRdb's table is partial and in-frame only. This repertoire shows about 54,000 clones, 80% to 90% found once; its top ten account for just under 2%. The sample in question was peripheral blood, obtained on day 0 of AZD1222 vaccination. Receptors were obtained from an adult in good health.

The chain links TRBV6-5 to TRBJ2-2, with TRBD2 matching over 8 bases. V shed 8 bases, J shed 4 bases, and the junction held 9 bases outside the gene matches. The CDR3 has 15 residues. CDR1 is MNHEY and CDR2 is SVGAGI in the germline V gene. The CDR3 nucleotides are TGTGCCAGCTCGCCGGGGGGGGCAAGCACCGGGGAGCTGTTTTTT. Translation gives CASSPGGASTGELFF.

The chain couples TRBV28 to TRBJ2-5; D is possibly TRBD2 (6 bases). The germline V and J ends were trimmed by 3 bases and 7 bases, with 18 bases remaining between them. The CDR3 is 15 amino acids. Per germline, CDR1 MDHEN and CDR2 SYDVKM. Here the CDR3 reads CASSFMAVAGGTQYF. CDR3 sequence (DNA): TGTGCCAGCAGTTTTATGGCGGTAGCCGGGGGGACCCAGTACTTC.

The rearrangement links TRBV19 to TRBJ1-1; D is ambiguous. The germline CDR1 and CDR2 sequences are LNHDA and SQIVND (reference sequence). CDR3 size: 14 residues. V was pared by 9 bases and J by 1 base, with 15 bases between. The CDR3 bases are TGTGCCAGCCTCAGCGACGGCAGGAACACTGAAGCTTTCTTT. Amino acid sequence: CASLSDGRNTEAFF. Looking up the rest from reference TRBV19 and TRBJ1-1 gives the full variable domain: DGGITQSPKYLFRKEGQNVTLSCEQNLNHDAMYWYRQDPGQGLRLIYYSQIVNDFQKGDIAEGYSVSREKKESFPLTVTSAQKNPTAFYLCASLSDGRNTEAFFGQGTRLTVV.